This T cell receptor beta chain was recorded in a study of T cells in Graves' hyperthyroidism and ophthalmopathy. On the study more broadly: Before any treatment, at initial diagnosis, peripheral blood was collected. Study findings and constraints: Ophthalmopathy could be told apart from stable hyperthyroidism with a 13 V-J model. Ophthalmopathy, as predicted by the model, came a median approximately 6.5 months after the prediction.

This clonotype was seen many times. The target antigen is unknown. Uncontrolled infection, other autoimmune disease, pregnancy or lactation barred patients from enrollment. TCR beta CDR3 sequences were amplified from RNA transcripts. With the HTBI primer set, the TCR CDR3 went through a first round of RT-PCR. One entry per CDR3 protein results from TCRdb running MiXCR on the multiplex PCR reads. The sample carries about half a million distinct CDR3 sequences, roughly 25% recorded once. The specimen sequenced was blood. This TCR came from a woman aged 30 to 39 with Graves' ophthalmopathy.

The CDR3 region is CSAPRPWSSGANVLTF. CDR3 coding DNA: TGCAGTGCCCCAAGGCCGTGGAGCTCTGGGGCCAACGTCCTGACTTTC. This chain joins TRBV20-1 and TRBJ2-6; no clear D gene. CDR1 is DFQATT and CDR2 is SNEGSKA in the germline V gene (reference sequence). Trimming shortened V by 6 bases and J by 0 bases, and 15 bases separated the two germline ends. The length of the CDR3 is 16 residues.